This T cell receptor beta chain was sequenced during a study of blood T cell repertoires in COVID-19. As for the study in general: Both acute and convalescent COVID-19 samples were obtained from the United States, Italy and Spain. T cells, B-cell-depleted T cells, or PBMCs supplied cDNA or gDNA.

Authors' data handling: Estimation of nucleated cell counts relied on the amplification of reference gene primers. Only in-frame clones appear in the TCRdb table, and some are missing; sequencing was by immunoSEQ multiplex PCR. The DNA was the basis for D and trimming; V, J and clone size are from that table. The table includes 150,000 to 180,000 clones, 83% detected once. Germline V gene sequence: CDR1 SGDLS, CDR2 YYNGEE. This CDR3 has 13 amino acids. Trimming shortened V by 3 bases and J by 3 bases, and 8 bases separated the two germline ends. This receptor was taken from a woman between 55 and 75 years old with COVID-19, enrolled during active disease. The sequencing sample was made of peripheral blood. The V gene is TRBV9, the J gene TRBJ2-3; a weak D match, TRBD2 (5 bases). The CDR3 sequence: CASSARTTDTQYF. The CDR3 coding sequence is TGTGCCAGCAGCGCAAGGACTACAGATACGCAGTATTTT.